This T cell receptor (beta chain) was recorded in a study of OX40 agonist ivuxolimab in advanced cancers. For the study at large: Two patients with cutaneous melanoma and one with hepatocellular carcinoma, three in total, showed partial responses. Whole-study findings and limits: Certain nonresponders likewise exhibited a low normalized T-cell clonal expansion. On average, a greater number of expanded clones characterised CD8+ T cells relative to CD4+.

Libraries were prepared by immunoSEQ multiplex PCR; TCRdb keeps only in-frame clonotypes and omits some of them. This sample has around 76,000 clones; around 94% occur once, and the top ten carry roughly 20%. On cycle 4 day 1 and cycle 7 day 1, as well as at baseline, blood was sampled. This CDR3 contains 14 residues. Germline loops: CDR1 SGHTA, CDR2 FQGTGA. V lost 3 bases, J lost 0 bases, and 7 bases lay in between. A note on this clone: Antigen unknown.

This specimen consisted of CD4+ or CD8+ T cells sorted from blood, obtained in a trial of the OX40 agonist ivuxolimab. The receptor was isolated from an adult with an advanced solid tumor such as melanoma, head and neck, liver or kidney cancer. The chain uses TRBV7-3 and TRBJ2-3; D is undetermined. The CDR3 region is CASSFSGSTDTQYF. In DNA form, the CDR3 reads TGTGCCAGCAGCTTTTCCGGGAGCACAGATACGCAGTATTTT.